The 20 T cell receptor beta chains listed next were all sequenced from one sample in a study of human T cells and chemical hapten exposure. TCRdb re-called the RACE reads through MiXCR, storing one row per CDR3 protein. The sample has some 190,000 distinct CDR3 sequences; around 24% are singletons. Noted time point: patch test 1, 2 weeks after DPC sensitization. Treatment noted: therapeutic diphenylcyclopropenone sensitization with weekly scalp DPC. The material sequenced was whole blood, taken in connection with sensitization to the hapten diphenylcyclopropenone (DPC). All receptors derive from a woman in her fifties or sixties with alopecia areata. Some clones in this sample may be carry-over from other donors' samples.

This clonotype was detected a few times. The CDR3 region is CASSEIPTGNYGYTF. In nucleotides, the CDR3 is TGTGCCAGCAGTGAAATCCCCACAGGGAACTATGGCTACACCTTC. The rearrangement joins TRBV2 to TRBJ1-2, with D possibly TRBD1 on 6 matching bases. CDR3 length: 15 amino acids. Germline CDR1 SNHLY, CDR2 FYNNEI. V lost 2 bases to trimming and J lost 2 bases, with 12 bases between them. Together with reference TRBV2 and TRBJ1-2, the CDR3 gives the full variable domain: EPEVTQTPSHQVTQMGQEVILRCVPISNHLYFYWYRQILGQKVEFLVSFYNNEISEKSEIFDDQFSVERPDGSNFTLKIRSTKLEDSAMYFCASSEIPTGNYGYTFGSGTRLTVV.

This clonotype was counted only a few times. The rearrangement joins TRBV27 to TRBJ2-1; 7 bases map to TRBD2. The J segment lost 8 bases and the V segment lost 2 bases, leaving 6 bases of the junction unmatched. CDR3 size: 14 residues. CDR1 MNHEY and CDR2 SMNVEV come from the germline V gene (reference sequence). The CDR3 loop is CASSLPASGDEQFF. DNA for the CDR3: TGTGCCAGCAGTTTACCCGCCAGCGGGGATGAGCAGTTCTTC.

The genes are TRBV2 and TRBJ1-4; no clear D gene. The CDR3 is 12 residues long. Looked up from germline, CDR1 is SNHLY and CDR2 is FYNNEI. Trimming took off 6 bases at V and 8 bases at J, with 10 bases between the two ends. The CDR3, as DNA: TGTGCCAGCAGCGCCACGGGGGAAAAACTGTTTTTT. Its protein product is CASSATGEKLFF.

This clonotype was found a few times. This chain links TRBV21-1 with TRBJ2-2; the DNA was not used to check the table's D call, TRBD2. TRBV21-1 is shown as a pseudogene. This CDR3 has 18 residues. This CDR3 is CASSRGLAPGANTGELFF. For the CDR3, the DNA is TGTGCCAGCAGCAGGGGACTAGCGCCAGGGGCGAACACCGGGGAGCTGTTTTTT.

This chain joins TRBV11-2 and TRBJ2-3; the D is unclear. Germline CDR1 and CDR2: SGHAT and FQNNGV. The V end lost 7 bases, the J end lost 1 base, and 12 bases lay between the germline ends. This CDR3 comprises 14 residues. The CDR3 region is CASNYLAGTDTQYF. CDR3 bases: TGTGCCAGCAACTACCTGGCTGGCACAGATACGCAGTATTTT.

The V and J genes are TRBV5-1 and TRBJ2-1, with TRBD2 matching 13 bases. CDR1 and CDR2 from the germline V gene are SGHRS and YFSETQ. This CDR3 comprises 17 residues. V was pared by 0 bases and J by 9 bases, with 9 bases of the junction left unmatched. The CDR3 loop is CASSLVPGTSGIGEQFF. CDR3 in DNA: TGCGCCAGCAGCTTGGTCCCCGGGACTAGCGGGATCGGTGAGCAGTTCTTC.

This clonotype was seen a few times. The V and J genes are TRBV7-9 and TRBJ2-6, with 7 bases lining up with TRBD1. Looked up from germline, CDR1 is SEHNR and CDR2 is FQNEAQ (reference sequence). V shed 5 bases and J 6 bases; nucleotides not matched to a gene: 7. This CDR3 comprises 15 residues. CDR3 in DNA: TGTGCCAGCAGCCCAACAGGGGCGAAGGCCAACGTCCTGACTTTC. Its translation is CASSPTGAKANVLTF.

This clonotype appeared a few times. This rearrangement joins TRBV5-6 to TRBJ1-1; 9 nucleotides align to TRBD1. This CDR3 is 14 amino acids long. CDR1 is SGHDT and CDR2 is YYEEEE in the germline V gene. Losses at the gene ends were 4 bases for V and 4 bases for J; bases not matched to a gene: 5. CDR3 loop: CASSGDRGSTEAFF. The CDR3 DNA is TGTGCCAGCAGCGGAGACAGGGGGAGCACTGAAGCTTTCTTT.

The chain links TRBV7-6 to TRBJ1-3, with no clear D. V lost 1 base to trimming and J lost 5 bases, with 6 bases between them. Germline CDR1 reads SGHVS; CDR2 reads FNYEAQ. The CDR3 has 13 residues. In nucleotides, the CDR3 is TGTGCCAGCAGCTTAGAGGAGAGAAACACCATATATTTT. Residues: CASSLEERNTIYF. Combining the CDR3 with reference TRBV7-6 and TRBJ1-3 gives the whole variable domain GAGVSQSPRYKVTKRGQDVALRCDPISGHVSLYWYRQALGQGPEFLTYFNYEAQQDKSGLPNDRFSAERPEGSISTLTIQRTEQRDSAMYRCASSLEERNTIYFGEGSWLTVV.

V is TRBV4-1 and J is TRBJ2-1, with 12 positions matching TRBD2. This CDR3 comprises 19 residues. V shed 1 base, J shed 7 bases, and the junction held 14 bases outside the gene matches. The germline V gene has CDR1 MGHRA and CDR2 YSYEKL. The CDR3 bases are TGCGCCAGCAGCCAAGGACCACCACATCTAGCGGGAGGGCCAAATGAGCAGTTCTTC. Translated: CASSQGPPHLAGGPNEQFF.

In DNA, the CDR3 is TGTGCCAGCAGCTTCAGGTTCTCGGCTGCTGAAGCTTTCTTT. This codes for CASSFRFSAAEAFF. This chain connects TRBV5-6 to TRBJ1-1; D gene uncertain. The CDR3 runs 14 residues. CDR1 SGHDT and CDR2 YYEEEE come from the germline V gene. Trimming pared 2 bases from V and 6 bases from J, leaving 14 bases between.

This clonotype has just a few counts. The chain has TRBV10-3 and TRBJ1-2; D might be TRBD1 (5 bases). CDR1 is ENHRY, CDR2 SYGVKD, per germline. V shed 10 bases and J shed 3 bases, with 15 bases lying between them. The CDR3 length is 13 residues. CDR3 DNA sequence: TGTGCCACCCTGACAGAAAGGGACTATGGCTACACCTTC. It encodes CATLTERDYGYTF.

This clonotype has just a few counts. CDR3 bases: TGTGCCACCTTAAAGGGCCGGGGGACGTCTGAAGCTTTCTTT. Protein: CATLKGRGTSEAFF. V gene TRBV6-5 combines with J gene TRBJ1-1; tentative D call: TRBD1 (5 bases). This CDR3 region has 14 residues. Trimming took off 10 bases at V and 6 bases at J, with 21 bases between the two ends. The V gene's germline CDR1 is MNHEY and CDR2 SVGAGI.

The sample holds a few counts of this clonotype. The chain has TRBV10-3 and TRBJ2-1; TRBD2 matches at 10 bases. Germline V gene data show CDR1 as ENHRY and CDR2 as SYGVKD. V was pared by 2 bases and J by 8 bases, with 3 bases of the junction left unmatched. The CDR3 extends over 14 amino acids. The CDR3 loop is CAISEVLAGDEQFF. In DNA form, the CDR3 reads TGTGCCATCAGTGAGGTTCTAGCGGGAGATGAGCAGTTCTTC.

This clonotype occurred a few times. The rearrangement joins TRBV5-1 to TRBJ2-5, with 8 bases aligning to TRBD2. After removal of 3 bases from V and 5 bases from J, the junction contained 9 bases not matched to a gene. Germline V gene data show CDR1 as SGHRS and CDR2 as YFSETQ. The CDR3 totals 15 residues. In DNA, the CDR3 is TGCGCCAGCAGCTGGACAGCGGTAGCGGGGGAGACCCAGTACTTC. Protein sequence: CASSWTAVAGETQYF.

The sample holds a few counts of this clonotype. The chain has TRBV20-1 and TRBJ2-7, with a weak D call TRBD2 (6 bases). Germline loops: CDR1 DFQATT, CDR2 SNEGSKA (reference sequence). CDR3 length equals 13 residues. V was cut by 0 bases and J by 2 bases, with 8 bases left in between. CDR3 region: CSARDSGAYEQYF. The DNA for the CDR3 is TGCAGTGCTAGAGATTCGGGGGCCTACGAGCAGTACTTC.

CDR3 amino acids: CASSLGGLVDEQYF. As DNA, the CDR3 is TGCGCCAGCAGCTTGGGTGGGCTGGTAGACGAGCAGTACTTC. The chain links TRBV5-1 to TRBJ2-7; D ambiguous. V lost 0 bases to trimming and J lost 5 bases, with 12 bases between them. Germline CDR1 SGHRS, CDR2 YFSETQ. The CDR3 runs 14 residues.

This clonotype was seen repeatedly, ten times or more. The chain has TRBV4-2 and TRBJ2-5, with D tentatively TRBD1 or TRBD2 (5 bases each). This CDR3 spans 17 amino acids. Germline CDR1 and CDR2: LGHNA and YNFKEQ. Trimming took 0 bases from V and 1 from J, leaving 15 bases between them. CDR3 in amino acids: CASSQDTGGTGQETQYF. For the CDR3, the DNA is TGTGCCAGCAGCCAAGATACAGGAGGAACAGGCCAAGAGACCCAGTACTTC.

This clonotype occurred a few times. This rearrangement joins TRBV29-1 to TRBJ2-6; no clear D. CDR1 is SQVTM and CDR2 is ANQGSEA in the germline V gene. V was pared by 7 bases and J by 0 bases, with 19 bases between. The CDR3 spans 17 residues. The CDR3 here is CSALEKRPSSGANVLTF. CDR3 coding DNA: TGCAGCGCCCTCGAGAAGCGCCCAAGCTCTGGGGCCAACGTCCTGACTTTC.

This clonotype was observed many times. V is TRBV5-1 and J is TRBJ2-7; 8 positions match TRBD1. Germline loops: CDR1 SGHRS, CDR2 YFSETQ. This CDR3 has 19 residues. V lost 6 bases and J lost 0; bases outside the gene matches: 20. The CDR3 sequence: CASTPGQGAINKFSYEQYF. In DNA, the CDR3 is TGCGCCAGCACCCCGGGGCAGGGGGCTATTAATAAATTCTCCTACGAGCAGTACTTC.